Sequencing of this TCR beta chain was carried out in a study of T-cell memory formation after mild COVID-19. At the level of the study: There were largely donor-specific TCR clusters. Study-wide points: CD4+ contracting clones were found mainly in CM and EM, and CD8+ ones in EMRA. Some SARS-CoV-2-responding clones were already detected in memory before infection.

5'RACE primed from the constant segment yielded TCR alpha and TCR beta cDNA libraries bearing sample barcodes and UMIs. One entry per CDR3 protein results from TCRdb running MiXCR on the 5' RACE reads. The data contain approximately 300,000 distinct CDR3 sequences, more than 15% of them singletons. V dropped 4 bases and J dropped 2 bases, with 17 bases sitting between them. This CDR3 is 16 amino acids long. Germline CDR1 reads SGHVS; CDR2 reads FQNEAQ. On this clonotype itself: Its cognate antigen is unknown.

Source material: PBMCs or a T cell subset sorted from them (not recorded which). The sequence derives from a man aged 18 to 35 who had mild COVID-19 (a few samples of this study predate the infection). Cell type and time point are not known. The chain is built from TRBV7-8 and TRBJ1-1, with D possibly being TRBD1 (6 bases). The CDR3 loop is CASSSGEMVDNTEAFF. DNA of the CDR3: TGTGCCAGCAGCTCAGGGGAGATGGTAGACAACACTGAAGCTTTCTTT.